This section outlines one T cell receptor beta chain sequence together with its context. Its cognate antigen is unknown. Per germline, CDR1 SGHTA and CDR2 FQGNSA. V dropped 5 bases and J dropped 0 bases, with 13 bases sitting between them. This CDR3 has 15 amino acids. The sample comes from a study of cytomegalovirus exposure and HLA in healthy donors. Findings and limits, study-wide: Earlier analysis found most TCR beta V segments productive about 87% or about 30% of the time.

Amplification used 60 Vbeta primers and 13 Jbeta primers. The protocol was immunoSEQ multiplex PCR, while the TCRdb copy is restricted to in-frame clones and leaves out a portion. This sample carries around 150,000 clones, roughly 74% of them seen once, and the ten largest clones take about 7.7%. The J gene is TRBJ1-2, the V gene TRBV7-2, with D possibly TRBD1 on 6 matching bases. The specimen sequenced was PBMCs. This receptor was identified in a woman in her thirties or forties in good health and CMV-seropositive. The CDR3 DNA sequence: TGTGCCAGCAGCACACAGGGCTCCCCTAACTATGGCTACACCTTC. It is translated as CASSTQGSPNYGYTF.